This TCR beta chain was obtained from a study of blood T cell repertoires in COVID-19. Sequenced by immunoSEQ multiplex PCR; TCRdb stores in-frame clones only, minus some. Of about 300,000 clones detected, 65% to 90% appear once; the ten largest clones hold 8.5% to 12%. Germline lookup yields CDR1 SGHDN and CDR2 FVKESK. Trimming shortened V by 1 base and J by 1 base, and 10 bases separated the two germline ends. CDR3 length: 15 amino acids. The specimen sequenced was PBMCs or T cells enriched from blood (not recorded which). The V gene is TRBV14, the J gene TRBJ1-1, with D possibly TRBD1 on 5 matching bases. The clonotype originates from a young woman who had recovered from COVID-19. CDR3 nucleotides: TGTGCCAGCAGCCAAGCTTACAGGAGGAACACTGAAGCTTTCTTT. It specifies CASSQAYRRNTEAFF.